This passage covers 20 T cell receptor beta chains from one sample sequenced in a study of T cell clonality in common variable immunodeficiency. Study findings and constraints: Reportedly, TCR beta sequences from common variable immunodeficiency showed fewer deletions and N-nucleotide insertions.

Clones were read by immunoSEQ multiplex PCR, and TCRdb kept only the in-frame ones, dropping some. The sample presents a few thousand clones, none singletons. Their target antigens are unknown. Sequencing was carried out using peripheral blood mononuclear cells. All receptors derive from a human donor with common variable immunodeficiency.

By share of the sample, this clone is medium-sized. CDR3 DNA, as far as it was read: TGTGCCAGCAGCGAGGGGGCCGGTCAGCCC. Protein: CASSEGAGQP. The full-length CDR3 reads as CASSEGAGQPQHF. V usage is TRBV6-4 and J usage is TRBJ1-5; 7 bases align to TRBD1. The sequence runs out 3 residues before the end of the CDR3; the remainder is reconstructed from the germline J gene. This CDR3 region has 13 residues. Germline V gene lookup returns CDR1 MRHNA and CDR2 SNTAGT. J was trimmed by 6 bases and V by 6 bases; bases with no gene match: 5.

Worth noting for this clone: The CDR3 end lies 3 residues beyond the end of the read and is filled in from the germline J gene. The chain couples TRBV6-2 or TRBV6-3 to TRBJ2-1, with D perhaps matching TRBD1 (6 bases). The CDR3 has 13 residues. The germline V gene encodes CDR1 MNHEY and CDR2 SVGEGT. Trimming shortened V by 0 bases and J by 6 bases, and 6 bases separated the two germline ends. The CDR3 bases that were read are TGTGCCAGCAGTTACTCACAGGGCAATGAG. Its protein product is CASSYSQGNE. The full-length CDR3 reads as CASSYSQGNEQFF.

Note on this clone: The CDR3 goes on 3 residues after the read ends, and that part is filled in from the germline J gene. This chain uses TRBV29-1 with TRBJ2-5; the D gene is possibly TRBD1 (6 bases). The CDR3 has 15 residues. Germline values: CDR1 SQVTM, CDR2 ANQGSEA. Between the trimmed V and J ends, which lost 1 base and 4 bases, there was a span of 16 bases. Partial CDR3 DNA: TGCAGCGTTGAAGGGGGGCTAGGGGTCCGAGAGACC. It codes for CSVEGGLGVRET. The entire CDR3 protein reads CSVEGGLGVRETQYF.

Sample share makes this clone large. The read terminates 3 residues ahead of where the CDR3 ends, so the germline J gene completes it. The chain is built from TRBV5-1 and TRBJ1-1; 9 nucleotides line up with TRBD1. CDR1 is SGHRS, CDR2 YFSETQ, per germline. The CDR3 extends over 14 amino acids. V dropped 6 bases and J dropped 5; count of bases not matched to a gene: 8. CDR3 amino acids: CASKPGQGLTEAFF. The sequenced part of the CDR3 DNA is TGCGCCAGCAAGCCGGGACAGGGATTGACTGAA.

This clone is large. The observed sequence ends 3 residues before the CDR3 terminus, with the missing tail filled in from the germline J gene. This chain uses TRBV4-2 with TRBJ1-3; D is unclear. This CDR3 is built from 21 residues. Trimming took off 4 bases at V and 0 bases at J, with 28 bases between the two ends. Germline values: CDR1 LGHNA, CDR2 YNFKEQ. CDR3 region: CASSPYGAFVDTSSSGNTIYF. The covered CDR3 bases are TGTGCCAGCAGCCCCTATGGAGCCTTTGTTGACACGTCGAGCTCTGGAAACACC.

This clone was seen a handful of times. The covered CDR3 bases are TGTGCCAGCAGCTTAAACGGGGGGTGGGAGACC. It translates to CASSLNGGWET. From start to end, the CDR3 is CASSLNGGWETQYF. V gene TRBV7-2 combines with J gene TRBJ2-5; 7 nucleotides agree with TRBD2. The CDR3 goes on 3 residues after the read ends, and that part is filled in from the germline J gene. The CDR3 loop spans 14 amino acids. V lost 2 bases and J lost 5; bases outside the gene matches: 5. Germline-derived CDR1 and CDR2 are SGHTA and FQGNSA.

This clone counts as medium-sized. The read halts 3 residues ahead of the CDR3 end, with the missing end drawn from the germline J gene. The V and J genes are TRBV5-6 and TRBJ2-5; D perhaps matches TRBD1 (5 bases). The CDR3 sequence is 14 residues long. Trimming stripped 0 bases from V and 5 bases from J, with 11 bases between. Germline V gene sequence: CDR1 SGHDT, CDR2 YYEEEE. CDR3: CASSLVQVWETQYF. The CDR3 bases that were read are TGTGCCAGCAGCTTGGTACAGGTGTGGGAGACC.

This clone is medium-sized (0.01 to 0.1%). With the read ending 3 residues before the CDR3 end, the germline J gene is used to fill in that end. This sequence joins TRBV7-9 and TRBJ1-2; TRBD1 agrees at 10 bases. Germline CDR1 and CDR2: SEHNR and FQNEAQ (reference sequence). With 5 bases clipped from V and 5 bases from J, the junction kept 8 bases outside the gene matches. The CDR3 is made up of 15 amino acids. The CDR3 sequence is CASSRPGQGLYGYTF. The CDR3 bases that were read are TGTGCCAGCAGCAGACCGGGACAGGGGCTGTATGGC.

The sample holds a few counts of this clone. The DNA ends 3 residues before the CDR3 does, and the rest of the CDR3 is filled in from the germline J gene. The V and J genes are TRBV7-2 and TRBJ2-7, with D uncertain. This CDR3 has 12 residues. The V gene's germline CDR1 is SGHTA and CDR2 FQGNSA. Between the trimmed V and J ends, which lost 5 bases and 0 bases, there was a span of 5 bases. Partial CDR3 DNA: TGTGCCAGCAGCCATAGCTCCTACGAG. Its protein product is CASSHSSYE. The full CDR3 protein reads CASSHSSYEQYF.

By its share, this clone is medium-sized. Incomplete CDR3 DNA: TGTGCCTGGAGTGGGACAAGCACTGAA. It translates to CAWSGTSTE. In full, the CDR3 is CAWSGTSTEAFF. V usage is TRBV30 and J usage is TRBJ1-1; D is possibly TRBD1 (5 bases). The CDR3 is cut off 3 residues early in the read; its end comes from the germline J gene. The V gene lost 1 base and the J gene lost 4 bases, with 7 bases spanning the gap. The germline V gene encodes CDR1 GTSNPN and CDR2 SVGIG (reference sequence). The CDR3 has 12 amino acids.

The sample holds a few counts of this clone. With the read ending 3 residues before the CDR3 end, the germline J gene is used to fill in that end. The gene calls are TRBV6-2 or TRBV6-3 and TRBJ2-1, with TRBD2 identical over 8 bases. The CDR3 is 17 amino acids. V shed 6 bases and J 4 bases; nucleotides not matched to a gene: 14. Germline-derived CDR1 and CDR2 are MNHEY and SVGEGT. The CDR3 DNA, read in part, is TGTGCCAGCAGAAAGCTAGCGGGCCCGAACCGTTACAATGAG. Its protein is CASRKLAGPNRYNE. The whole CDR3 reads CASRKLAGPNRYNEQFF.

This clone came up a few times. The CDR3 end lies 3 residues beyond the end of the read and is filled in from the germline J gene. The V and J genes are TRBV18 and TRBJ2-5; TRBD1 might be the D (6 bases). Trimming took off 5 bases at V and 2 bases at J, with 12 bases between the two ends. Per the germline V gene, CDR1 is KGHSH and CDR2 is LQKENI. This CDR3 comprises 14 residues. Partial CDR3 DNA: TGTGCCAGCTCAAGTAAAGGGGGACAAGAGACC. Translated: CASSSKGGQET. The CDR3 in full is CASSSKGGQETQYF.

A few counts support this clone. Read sequence stops 3 residues before the CDR3 end, and the germline J gene provides the missing end. The chain couples TRBV30 to TRBJ1-1; the D gene is possibly TRBD1 (5 bases). V lost 4 bases and J lost 5, with 8 bases in between. The length of the CDR3 is 11 residues. Germline V CDR1 and CDR2: GTSNPN, SVGIG (reference sequence). The sequenced part of the CDR3 DNA is TGTGCCTGGAAACAGGAAACTGAA. Residues: CAWKQETE. The whole CDR3 sequence is CAWKQETEAFF.

As regards this clone: The missing CDR3 end, 3 residues past where the read stops, is filled in from the germline J gene. V gene TRBV16 combines with J gene TRBJ2-3; no reliable D call. Trimming took off 3 bases at V and 3 bases at J, with 10 bases between the two ends. Germline assignment: CDR1 KGHSY and CDR2 FQNENV. The CDR3 runs to 14 residues. Partial CDR3 DNA: TGTGCCAGCAGCCATTTTGCGGAAACAGATACG. Protein sequence: CASSHFAETDT. The CDR3 reads in full as CASSHFAETDTQYF.

This clone appeared a few times. The read is 3 residues too short to cover the CDR3 end, so that end is filled in from the germline J gene. The chain links TRBV19 to TRBJ2-5, with TRBD1 matching over 7 bases. The germline V gene encodes CDR1 LNHDA and CDR2 SQIVND (reference sequence). V lost 9 bases and J lost 5; bases outside the gene matches: 12. CDR3 length: 14 residues. The DNA read from the CDR3 is TGTGCCAGCGGCTCAGGGGGTCAAGCGGAGACC. This translates into CASGSGGQAET. The entire CDR3 is CASGSGGQAETQYF.

By frequency in the sample, this clone is medium-sized (0.01 to 0.1%). The CDR3 end is not reached by the read, which stops 3 residues before it; the germline J gene fills it in. The gene calls are TRBV30 and TRBJ1-1; 10 bases agree with TRBD1. Germline-derived CDR1 and CDR2 are GTSNPN and SVGIG (reference sequence). The CDR3 runs to 14 residues. V gave up 2 bases and J gave up 4 bases; unmatched junction bases: 4. The DNA read from the CDR3 is TGTGCCTGGAGTAGGGACAGGGGTTTCACTGAA. This codes for CAWSRDRGFTE. Given in full, the CDR3 is CAWSRDRGFTEAFF.

Remarks on this clone: The sequence runs out 3 residues before the end of the CDR3; the remainder is reconstructed from the germline J gene. The V gene is TRBV6-2 or TRBV6-3, the J gene TRBJ1-2, with D perhaps TRBD1 (5 bases). The CDR3 runs 15 residues. Germline CDR1 reads MNHEY; CDR2 reads SVGEGT. The sequenced part of the CDR3 DNA is TGTGCCAGCAGCTCCGCCGGACAACACACCGGAGGC. Amino acid sequence: CASSSAGQHTGG. The whole CDR3 protein is CASSSAGQHTGGYTF.

This clone has only a few counts. The read ends 3 residues before the CDR3 terminus; that terminus is restored from the germline J gene. The V and J genes are TRBV7-9 and TRBJ2-3; 9 bases fit TRBD1. Germline lookup yields CDR1 SEHNR and CDR2 FQNEAQ (reference sequence). Trimming at V came to 5 bases and at J to 1 base, leaving 4 bases not matched to a gene. The CDR3 contains 15 residues. The CDR3 DNA, read in part, is TGTGCCAGCAGCCCCGGGACAGGGCGCACAGATACG. It encodes CASSPGTGRTDT. The CDR3, in full, reads CASSPGTGRTDTQYF.

This clone was counted only a few times. Read data end 3 residues before the CDR3 end; the end is taken from the germline J gene. V usage is TRBV7-2 and J usage is TRBJ1-6, with a tentative D call TRBD1 (5 bases). There are 15 residues in the CDR3. Between the trimmed V and J ends, which lost 3 bases and 9 bases, there was a span of 15 bases. Germline assignment: CDR1 SGHTA and CDR2 FQGNSA. Here the CDR3 reads CASSFATGVFSPLHF. CDR3 bases read: TGTGCCAGCAGCTTCGCAACGGGGGTATTTTCACCC.

This clone was counted only a few times. The read ends 3 residues shy of where the CDR3 ends; the end is completed using the germline J gene. The chain uses TRBV5-1 and TRBJ2-5; D perhaps matches TRBD2 (5 bases). Trimming cost V 4 bases and J 7 bases, with 14 bases left between them. The CDR3 is 13 amino acids. CDR1 is SGHRS, CDR2 YFSETQ, per germline. The CDR3 bases that were read are TGCGCCAGCAGCCCCGGGGTGAGTGGGACC. Its protein product is CASSPGVSGT. The full-length CDR3 reads as CASSPGVSGTQYF.